This T cell receptor (beta chain) was found in a study of CD8 T cells in Susac syndrome. cDNA came from around 0.54 to 1 ug RNA primed by random hexamers. TCRdb fed the immunoSEQ multiplex PCR reads into MiXCR, producing one record per CDR3 protein. Among 100,000 or so distinct CDR3 sequences listed, under 95% were seen once. The sequenced sample was CD8+ T cells from PBMCs. This clonotype was sampled from a human donor in good health.

The CDR3 coding sequence is TGTGCCTGGAGTGAGACAGACAGATACACTGAAGCTTTCTTT. It is translated as CAWSETDRYTEAFF. The chain joins TRBV30 to TRBJ1-1, with TRBD1 as a possible D gene (5 bases). This CDR3 spans 14 amino acids. CDR1 GTSNPN and CDR2 SVGIG come from the germline V gene (reference sequence). The germline V and J ends were trimmed by 1 base and 3 bases, with 12 bases remaining between them.